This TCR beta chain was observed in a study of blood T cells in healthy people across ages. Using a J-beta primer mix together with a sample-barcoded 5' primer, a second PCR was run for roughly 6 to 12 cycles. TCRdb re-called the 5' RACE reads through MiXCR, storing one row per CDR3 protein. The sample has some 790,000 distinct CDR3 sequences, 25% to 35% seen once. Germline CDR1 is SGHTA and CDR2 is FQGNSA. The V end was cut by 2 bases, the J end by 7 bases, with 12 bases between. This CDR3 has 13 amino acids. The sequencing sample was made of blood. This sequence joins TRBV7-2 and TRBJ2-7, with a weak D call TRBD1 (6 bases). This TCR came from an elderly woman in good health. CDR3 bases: TGTGCCAGCAGCTTACCCACAAGGGGGGAGCAGTACTTC. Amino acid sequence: CASSLPTRGEQYF.